The 10 T cell receptor beta chains given below trace back to one sample, sequenced in a study of blood T cells in healthy people across ages. Sample-barcoded 5' priming and a J-beta primer mix drove a second PCR of roughly 7 to 11 cycles. TCRdb itself ran the 5' RACE reads through MiXCR, one entry per CDR3 protein. The sample lists approximately 1,100,000 distinct CDR3 sequences, under 55% occurring once. Sequenced material: blood. Receptors were obtained from a woman in her fifties or sixties in good health.

This clonotype was detected a few times. The gene calls are TRBV20-1 and TRBJ2-7; D remains unclear. V lost 1 base and J lost 4, with 11 bases in between. This CDR3 has 13 residues. Germline-derived CDR1 and CDR2 are DFQATT and SNEGSKA (reference sequence). CDR3 residues: CSARARNRYEQYF. The CDR3 DNA reads TGCAGTGCTAGAGCAAGGAACAGATACGAGCAGTACTTC.

The rearrangement uses TRBV2 and TRBJ2-1; no reliable D call. The CDR3 is 12 residues long. CDR1 and CDR2 (germline): SNHLY, FYNNEI. With 3 bases removed from V and 6 bases from J, the gap between germline ends came to 6 bases. CDR3 amino acids: CASSEDGNEQFF. DNA of the CDR3: TGTGCCAGCAGTGAGGACGGCAATGAGCAGTTCTTC.

For this clonotype: A read error is possible here, since a much larger clone lies one base away. The genes are TRBV6-2 or TRBV6-3 and TRBJ1-2; TRBD1 is a possible D gene (5 bases). The CDR3 contains 14 residues. Germline CDR1 is MNHEY and CDR2 is SVGEGT. In DNA form, the CDR3 reads TGTGCCAGCAGTGACTCGGGACCCCGAAATGGCTACACCTTC. It encodes CASSDSGPRNGYTF.

CDR3 bases: TGTGCCACCAGTGATTTGCGGAGACAGGGGTCTGAGCAGTACTTC. It is translated as CATSDLRRQGSEQYF. This rearrangement joins TRBV24-1 to TRBJ2-5; 8 positions agree with TRBD1. V lost 0 bases to trimming and J lost 11 bases; unmatched junction nucleotides: 10. Germline V lookup: CDR1 KGHDR, CDR2 SFDVKD. The CDR3 consists of 15 residues.

This clonotype turned up a few times. This rearrangement joins TRBV29-1 to TRBJ2-7, with D possibly matching TRBD1 (5 bases). The germline V gene has CDR1 SQVTM and CDR2 ANQGSEA. This CDR3 has 14 residues. V gave up 6 bases and J gave up 0 bases, with 15 bases separating them. Here the CDR3 reads CSVGADTSSYEQYF. CDR3 bases: TGCAGCGTAGGGGCGGATACGAGCTCCTACGAGCAGTACTTC.

This sequence joins TRBV20-1 and TRBJ2-1; TRBD2 agrees at 7 bases. CDR1 is DFQATT, CDR2 SNEGSKA, per germline (reference sequence). Germline trimming cut 4 bases from V and 0 bases from J; bases unmatched to any gene: 15. The CDR3 is made up of 18 amino acids. Written as DNA, the CDR3 is TGCAGTGCTACCTCTAGCGGATGGCCCCCCAGCTCCTACAATGAGCAGTTCTTC. Translated: CSATSSGWPPSSYNEQFF.

This clonotype was found a few times. The chain joins TRBV10-2 to TRBJ2-7, with 8 bases lining up with TRBD2. Germline loops: CDR1 WSHSY, CDR2 SAAADI. The CDR3 sequence is 14 residues long. Unmatched junction bases numbered 9, after V lost 10 bases and J lost 1 base. CDR3 protein: CATGTGLASYEQYF. DNA for the CDR3: TGCGCCACCGGAACAGGACTAGCATCCTACGAGCAGTACTTC.

The V and J genes are TRBV3-1 and TRBJ1-2; 7 bases are a match to TRBD1. CDR3 length equals 16 residues. Germline V lookup: CDR1 LGHDT, CDR2 YNNKEL (reference sequence). Germline trimming cut 1 base from V and 6 bases from J; bases unmatched to any gene: 11. As DNA, the CDR3 is TGTGCCAGCAGCCAAGTTGGGGGACAGAGGAGGGATGGCTACACCTTC. Protein product: CASSQVGGQRRDGYTF.

This clonotype was observed a handful of times. The chain combines TRBV5-1 with TRBJ2-3; D may be TRBD1 or TRBD2 (6 bases each). The CDR3 runs to 16 residues. Germline V CDR1 and CDR2: SGHRS, YFSETQ. V lost 2 bases to trimming and J lost 5 bases, with 18 bases between them. CDR3 bases: TGCGCCAGCAGCTTTTTTGTGCGGGACAAGCGAGATACGCAGTATTTT. Amino acids: CASSFFVRDKRDTQYF.

The V call is TRBV5-1, the J call TRBJ2-7; 8 positions agree with TRBD2. Germline CDR1 is SGHRS and CDR2 is YFSETQ. The CDR3 extends over 14 amino acids. V was clipped by 4 bases and J by 5 bases; unmatched bases: 8. CDR3 residues: CASSVTSGIDEQYF. DNA of the CDR3: TGCGCCAGCAGCGTAACTAGCGGAATTGACGAGCAGTACTTC. Drawing the rest from reference TRBV5-1 and TRBJ2-7, the complete variable domain is KAGVTQTPRYLIKTRGQQVTLSCSPISGHRSVSWYQQTPGQGLQFLFEYFSETQRNKGNFPGRFSGRQFSNSRSEMNVSTLELGDSALYLCASSVTSGIDEQYFGPGTRLTVT.